This T cell receptor beta chain is from a study of T cell repertoires in cytomegalovirus infection. Notes on the study in general: There were HLA-C-restricted CMV-specific TCR beta clonotypes dominating the ex vivo response.

Remarks on this clonotype: What it binds is not known.

TCRdb reanalysed the reads using MiXCR and keeps one entry per CDR3 protein. Among hundreds of thousands of distinct CDR3 sequences listed, around 35% were seen once. There are 12 residues in the CDR3. Germline CDR1 and CDR2: DFQATT and SNEGSKA (reference sequence). The starting material was cultured PBMCs, obtained from culture after CMV antigen stimulation. The receptor was isolated from a human donor in good health (CMV status not recorded). Some clones in this sample may be carry-over from other donors' samples. The J gene is TRBJ2-7, the V gene TRBV20-1; the D call may be TRBD1 or TRBD2 (5 bases each). CDR3 loop: CSARGVAYEQYF. CDR3 sequence (DNA): TGCAGCGCGAGGGGTGTTGCCTACGAGCAGTACTTC.